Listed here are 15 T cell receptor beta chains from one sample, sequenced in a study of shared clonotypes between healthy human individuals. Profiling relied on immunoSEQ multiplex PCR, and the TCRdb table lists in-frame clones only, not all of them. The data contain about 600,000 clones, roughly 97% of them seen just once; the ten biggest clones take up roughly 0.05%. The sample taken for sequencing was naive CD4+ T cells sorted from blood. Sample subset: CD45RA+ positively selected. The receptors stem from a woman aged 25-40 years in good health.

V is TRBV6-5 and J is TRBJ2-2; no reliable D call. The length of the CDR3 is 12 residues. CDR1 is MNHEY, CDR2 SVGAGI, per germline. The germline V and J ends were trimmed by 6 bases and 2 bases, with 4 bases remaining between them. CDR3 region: CASRRNTGELFF. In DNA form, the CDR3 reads TGTGCCAGCAGACGCAACACCGGGGAGCTGTTTTTT.

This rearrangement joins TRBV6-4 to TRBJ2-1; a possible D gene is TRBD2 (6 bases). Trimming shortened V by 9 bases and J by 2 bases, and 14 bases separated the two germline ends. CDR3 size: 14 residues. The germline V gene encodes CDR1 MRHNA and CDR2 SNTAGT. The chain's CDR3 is CARGNSGTYNEQFF. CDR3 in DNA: TGTGCCAGGGGGAATAGCGGAACCTACAATGAGCAGTTCTTC.

The CDR3 region is CSASGSYGYTF. CDR3 coding DNA: TGCAGTGCTAGTGGGTCCTATGGCTACACCTTC. The chain has TRBV20-1 and TRBJ1-2; D call uncertain. V was pared by 3 bases and J by 4 bases, with 6 bases between. CDR3 length: 11 residues. Germline V lookup: CDR1 DFQATT, CDR2 SNEGSKA (reference sequence).

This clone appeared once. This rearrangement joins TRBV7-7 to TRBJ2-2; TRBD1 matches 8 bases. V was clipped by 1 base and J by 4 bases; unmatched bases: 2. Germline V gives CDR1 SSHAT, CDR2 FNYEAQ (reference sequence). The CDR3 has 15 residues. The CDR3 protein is CASSLGTGSTGELFF. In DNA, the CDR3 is TGTGCCAGCAGCTTAGGGACAGGGAGCACCGGGGAGCTGTTTTTT. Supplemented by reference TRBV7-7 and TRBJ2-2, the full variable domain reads GAGVSQSPRYKVTKRGQDVTLRCDPISSHATLYWYQQALGQGPEFLTYFNYEAQPDKSGLPSDRFSAERPEGSISTLTIQRTEQRDSAMYRCASSLGTGSTGELFFGEGSRLTVL.

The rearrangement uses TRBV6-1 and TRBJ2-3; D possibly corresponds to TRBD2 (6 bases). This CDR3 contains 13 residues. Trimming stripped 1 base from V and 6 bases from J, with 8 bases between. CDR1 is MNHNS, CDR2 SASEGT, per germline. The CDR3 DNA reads TGTGCCAGCAGTGAAGGGGGGGTGGATACGCAGTATTTT. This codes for CASSEGGVDTQYF.

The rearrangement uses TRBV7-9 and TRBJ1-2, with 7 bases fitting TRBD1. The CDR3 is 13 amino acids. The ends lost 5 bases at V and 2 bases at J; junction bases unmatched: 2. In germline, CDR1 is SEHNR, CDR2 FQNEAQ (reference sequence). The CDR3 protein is CASSATGNYGYTF. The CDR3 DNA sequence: TGTGCCAGCAGCGCGACAGGGAACTATGGCTACACCTTC.

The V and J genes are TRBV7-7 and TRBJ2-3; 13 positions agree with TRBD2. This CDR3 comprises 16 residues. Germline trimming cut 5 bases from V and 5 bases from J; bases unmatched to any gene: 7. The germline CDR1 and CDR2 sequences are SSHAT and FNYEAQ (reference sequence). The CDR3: CASSPGLAGLGDTQYF. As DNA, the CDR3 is TGTGCCAGCAGCCCGGGACTAGCGGGACTGGGAGATACGCAGTATTTT.

DNA for the CDR3: TGCAGCGTTGAGAATAGGCGGACAGGGATTTACAATGAGCAGTTCTTC. Translated: CSVENRRTGIYNEQFF. This rearrangement joins TRBV29-1 to TRBJ2-1; 8 nucleotides align to TRBD1. Germline CDR1 is SQVTM and CDR2 is ANQGSEA. The junction had 11 bases not matched to a gene; V was cut back by 3 bases and J by 4 bases. The CDR3 loop spans 16 amino acids.

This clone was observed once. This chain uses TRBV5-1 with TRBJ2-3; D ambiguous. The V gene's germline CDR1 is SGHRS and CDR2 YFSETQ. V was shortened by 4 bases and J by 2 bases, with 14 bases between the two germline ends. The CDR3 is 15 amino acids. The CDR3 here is CASSQAVASTDTQYF. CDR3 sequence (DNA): TGCGCCAGCAGCCAGGCGGTGGCCTCCACAGATACGCAGTATTTT.

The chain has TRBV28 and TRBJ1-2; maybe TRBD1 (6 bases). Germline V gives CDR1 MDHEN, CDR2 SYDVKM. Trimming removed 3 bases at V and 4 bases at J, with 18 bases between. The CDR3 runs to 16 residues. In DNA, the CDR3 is TGTGCCAGCAGTTTCCAGCAACGGACAGTACTCTATGGCTACACCTTC. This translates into CASSFQQRTVLYGYTF.

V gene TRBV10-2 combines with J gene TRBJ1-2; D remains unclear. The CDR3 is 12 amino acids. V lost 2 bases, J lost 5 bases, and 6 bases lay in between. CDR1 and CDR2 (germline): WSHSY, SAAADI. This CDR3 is CASSEPGYGYTF. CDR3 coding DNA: TGCGCCAGCAGTGAGCCCGGGTATGGCTACACCTTC.

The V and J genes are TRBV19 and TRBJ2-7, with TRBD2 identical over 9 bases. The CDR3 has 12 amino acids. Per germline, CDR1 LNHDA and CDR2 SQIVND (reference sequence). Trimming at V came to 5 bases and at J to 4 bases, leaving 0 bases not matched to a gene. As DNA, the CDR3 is TGTGCCAGTAGTGCGGGAGGGTACGAGCAGTACTTC. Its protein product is CASSAGGYEQYF.

The CDR3 sequence is CASNPHDGYTF. CDR3 nucleotide sequence: TGTGCCAGCAACCCGCATGATGGCTACACCTTC. This chain uses TRBV6-1 with TRBJ1-2; D is unresolved. Germline V gives CDR1 MNHNS, CDR2 SASEGT. The CDR3 runs 11 residues. The V end lost 7 bases, the J end lost 6 bases, and 9 bases lay between the germline ends.

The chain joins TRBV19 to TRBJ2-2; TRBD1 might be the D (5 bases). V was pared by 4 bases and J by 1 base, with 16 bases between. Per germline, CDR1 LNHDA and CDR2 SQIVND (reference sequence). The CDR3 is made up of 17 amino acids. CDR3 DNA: TGTGCCAGTAGTAAAACCGACAGACGTCAGAACACCGGGGAGCTGTTTTTT. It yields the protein CASSKTDRRQNTGELFF.

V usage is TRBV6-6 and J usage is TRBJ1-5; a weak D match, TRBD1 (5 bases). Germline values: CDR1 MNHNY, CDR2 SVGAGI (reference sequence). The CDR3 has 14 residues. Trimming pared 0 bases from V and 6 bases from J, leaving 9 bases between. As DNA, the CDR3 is TGTGCCAGCAGTTACTCGGCAGGGCCTCAGCCCCAGCATTTT. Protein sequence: CASSYSAGPQPQHF.